This T cell receptor (beta chain) was recorded in a study of T-cell reconstitution after alpha-beta-depleted transplantation in children (dated by TCRdb to about 2016). For context, the study as a whole: Using TCR repertoire profiling, the study quantitatively followed how T-cell immune reconstitution unfolded in children after TCRalphabeta/CD19-depleted allogeneic hematopoietic cell transplantation.

Study-level results and caveats: The apparently early alphabetaT-cell count recovery about two months after transplant was reportedly dependent on only several hundred rapidly expanded clones derived from non-depleted graft cells. In some patients, high TCRbeta diversity at day 60 was attributed to recipient T cells and intrathymic progenitors that had survived conditioning. The frequencies of hyperexpanded clones fell over the following months, and after one year, T-cell counts and TCRbeta diversity were mostly attributed to newly produced T cells.

At the junction V is shortened by 3 bases and J by 2 bases, with 12 bases in between. Including the terminal cysteine and phenylalanine, the CDR3 comprises 15 residues. The kept DNA is CDR3 alone, 45 bases in frame from the first base. This clonotype was seen repeatedly, ten times or more. The specificity of this receptor is unknown. No base-level quality is on record; no much larger clone is a single base apart. Receptor amplification or capture employed PCR. Sequencing instrument: Illumina HiSeq 2500. TCR libraries were prepared with molecular barcoding, using unique molecular identifiers to normalize TCRbeta repertoire quantification. TCRdb handled the public reads itself, with Q25 trimming in fastp and clone calling in MiXCR, and kept productive beta chains. Here each entry gathers all rows of one CDR3 protein and keeps the most common genes and DNA. This sample holds hundreds of thousands of distinct CDR3 sequences; under 14% were observed only once. The ten most abundant clones make up around 22% of the sample.

According to the study, the label for this sample's treatment or condition signals: allogeneic hematopoietic cell transplantation with graft depleted of TCRalphabeta T cells and CD19 B cells. TCRalphabeta/CD19-depleted allogeneic hematopoietic cell grafts were given to the transplant recipients, all of whom were children. The clonotype comes from a male patient between 2 and 10 years old who had a stem cell transplant for chronic granulomatous disease, so the T cells may come from the graft donor. Recombination joined TRBV12-3 or TRBV12-4 with TRBJ2-3, with TRBD2 tentatively as D gene (6 bases match). Sequenced here: peripheral blood, sampled 180 days after TCRalphabeta/CD19-depleted stem cell transplant. The base sequence is TGTGCCAGCAGTTTGGCGGGGAAATACACAGATACGCAGTATTTT. It codes for CASSLAGKYTDTQYF.